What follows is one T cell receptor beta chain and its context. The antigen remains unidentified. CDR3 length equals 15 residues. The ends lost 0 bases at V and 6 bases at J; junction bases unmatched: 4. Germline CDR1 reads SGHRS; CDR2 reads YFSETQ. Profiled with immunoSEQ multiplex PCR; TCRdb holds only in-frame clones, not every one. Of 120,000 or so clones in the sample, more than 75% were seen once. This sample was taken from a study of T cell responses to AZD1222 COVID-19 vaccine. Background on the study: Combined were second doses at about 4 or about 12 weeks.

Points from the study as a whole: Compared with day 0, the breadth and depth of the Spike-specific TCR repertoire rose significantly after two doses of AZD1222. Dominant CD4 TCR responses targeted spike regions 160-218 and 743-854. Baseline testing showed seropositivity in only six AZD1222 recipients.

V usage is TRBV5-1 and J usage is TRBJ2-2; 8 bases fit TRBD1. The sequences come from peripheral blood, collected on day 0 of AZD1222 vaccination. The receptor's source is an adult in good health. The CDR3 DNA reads TGCGCCAGCAGCTTGGGGAAGACAGGGGCCGGGGAGCTGTTTTTT. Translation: CASSLGKTGAGELFF.